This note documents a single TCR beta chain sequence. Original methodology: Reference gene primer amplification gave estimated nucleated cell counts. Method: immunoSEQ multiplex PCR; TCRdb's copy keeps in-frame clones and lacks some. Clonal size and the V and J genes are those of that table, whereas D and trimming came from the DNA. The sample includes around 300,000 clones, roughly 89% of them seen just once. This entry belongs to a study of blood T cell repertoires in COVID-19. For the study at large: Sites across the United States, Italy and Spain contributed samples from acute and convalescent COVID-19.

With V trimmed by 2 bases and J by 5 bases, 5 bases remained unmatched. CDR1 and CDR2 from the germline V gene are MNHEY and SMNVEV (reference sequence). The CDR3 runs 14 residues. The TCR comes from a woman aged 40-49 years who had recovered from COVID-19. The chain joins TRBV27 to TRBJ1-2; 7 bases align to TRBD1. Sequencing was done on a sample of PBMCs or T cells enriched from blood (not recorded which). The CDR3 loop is CASSLDHRGYGYTF. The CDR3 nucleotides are TGTGCCAGCAGTTTAGATCACAGGGGTTATGGCTACACCTTC.